A single sample gave rise to the 2 T cell receptor beta chains below, sequenced in a study of blood T cell repertoires in COVID-19. Method: immunoSEQ multiplex PCR; TCRdb's copy keeps in-frame clones and lacks some. The sample lists fewer than 200,000 clones, around four fifths occurring once. The sample comprised PBMCs or T cells enriched from blood (not recorded which). The receptors were gathered from a woman between 45 and 65 years old in a cohort exposed to, infected with or recovered from COVID-19 (not recorded which).

The chain combines TRBV9 with TRBJ2-2, with 12 bases lining up with TRBD2. The CDR3 extends over 16 amino acids. V was pared by 3 bases and J by 5 bases, with 5 bases of the junction left unmatched. Germline-derived CDR1 and CDR2 are SGDLS and YYNGEE. Here the CDR3 reads CASSASGRGGTGELFF. The CDR3 DNA reads TGTGCCAGCAGCGCTAGCGGGAGGGGAGGGACCGGGGAGCTGTTTTTT. The whole variable domain, filled in from reference TRBV9 and TRBJ2-2, reads DSGVTQTPKHLITATGQRVTLRCSPRSGDLSVYWYQQSLDQGLQFLIQYYNGEERAKGNILERFSAQQFPDLHSELNLSSLELGDSALYFCASSASGRGGTGELFFGEGSRLTVL.

V usage is TRBV7-9 and J usage is TRBJ2-7; 8 nucleotides match TRBD1. This CDR3 comprises 15 residues. Germline V lookup: CDR1 SEHNR, CDR2 FQNEAQ (reference sequence). Germline trimming cut 0 bases from V and 4 bases from J; bases unmatched to any gene: 5. The CDR3 reads CASSLASGGLYEQYF. CDR3 coding DNA: TGTGCCAGCAGCTTAGCTTCAGGGGGCCTTTACGAGCAGTACTTC.